Following are 17 T cell receptor beta chains from one sample sequenced in a study of long-term antiretroviral therapy in people with HIV. Survey level was the resolution at which the v3.0 immunoSEQ assay ran. Generated by immunoSEQ multiplex PCR, the TCRdb table keeps only in-frame clones and is missing some. The top ten clones hold around a tenth of a sample with 9,000 to 15,000 clones, roughly three quarters of them seen once. Sequences were derived from unsorted PBMCs, sampled 0.8 years before starting antiretroviral therapy. Source of these receptors: a woman in her 40s with HIV.

The CDR3 DNA reads TGCGCCAGCAGCTCTGGACAGGGGCAGCGAGACGAGCAGTACTTC. Translating it yields CASSSGQGQRDEQYF. This chain connects TRBV5-1 to TRBJ2-7, with TRBD1 identical over 9 bases. The CDR3 length is 15 residues. V lost 3 bases to trimming and J lost 5 bases; unmatched junction nucleotides: 9. CDR1 SGHRS and CDR2 YFSETQ come from the germline V gene.

This clone was counted a few times. V and J are TRBV2 and TRBJ2-1; 13 bases fit TRBD2. Germline loops: CDR1 SNHLY, CDR2 FYNNEI. With V trimmed by 6 bases and J by 5 bases, 4 bases remained unmatched. The CDR3 spans 15 residues. The CDR3 spells CASRGTSGDNNEQFF. In DNA, the CDR3 is TGTGCCAGCAGGGGGACTAGCGGGGACAACAATGAGCAGTTCTTC.

The chain recombines TRBV28 with TRBJ2-1, with 13 positions matching TRBD2. Losses at the gene ends were 3 bases for V and 9 bases for J; bases not matched to a gene: 17. This CDR3 is 19 amino acids long. Germline V CDR1 and CDR2: MDHEN, SYDVKM. The CDR3 nucleotides are TGTGCCAGCAGTTTCCCCTCTGTCGGACTAGCGGGAGTTTCGGGTGAGCAGTTCTTC. It yields the protein CASSFPSVGLAGVSGEQFF.

In regard to this clone: At one boundary the junction diverges from the germline segment, which might be a read error. The CDR3 region is CASSSGRGAQGTQYF. CDR3 in DNA: TGTGCCAGTAGTAGCGGGAGGGGGGCCCAAGGGACCCAGTACTTC. The V gene is TRBV19, the J gene TRBJ2-5; 9 bases are a match to TRBD2. Per germline, CDR1 LNHDA and CDR2 SQIVND (reference sequence). The CDR3 has 15 amino acids.

The chain is built from TRBV6-6 and TRBJ2-5; possibly TRBD1 for D (6 bases). Per germline, CDR1 MNHNY and CDR2 SVGAGI (reference sequence). Between the trimmed V and J ends, which lost 6 bases and 5 bases, there was a span of 16 bases. This CDR3 has 14 amino acids. This chain's CDR3 is CASSGMTGRETQYF. The CDR3 coding sequence is TGTGCCAGCAGCGGAATGACAGGCAGGGAGACCCAGTACTTC.

This clone appeared a single time. V is TRBV5-1 and J is TRBJ2-3; weak D call: TRBD2 (5 bases). In germline, CDR1 is SGHRS, CDR2 YFSETQ. The CDR3 runs to 15 residues. Trimming removed 0 bases at V and 9 bases at J, with 17 bases between. CDR3 amino acids: CASSLEGSPTGTQYF. Here the CDR3 DNA reads TGCGCCAGCAGCTTGGAAGGGTCCCCCACGGGGACGCAGTATTTT.

This clone was counted between two and nine times. The J gene is TRBJ1-1, the V gene TRBV29-1; D remains ambiguous. Germline V lookup: CDR1 SQVTM, CDR2 ANQGSEA. V was shortened by 4 bases and J by 5 bases, with 14 bases between the two germline ends. The CDR3 loop spans 13 amino acids. This CDR3 is CSVVGGLGTEAFF. DNA for the CDR3: TGCAGCGTTGTAGGAGGGCTTGGTACTGAAGCTTTCTTT.

The rearrangement joins TRBV5-1 to TRBJ1-4; 12 positions match TRBD1. The CDR3 spans 14 residues. Germline values: CDR1 SGHRS, CDR2 YFSETQ. The V and J ends lost 4 bases and 11 bases, in that order; junction bases with no gene match: 6. Here the CDR3 DNA reads TGCGCCAGCAGCCCCGGGACAGGGGGCGCGAAACTGTTTTTT. Translating it yields CASSPGTGGAKLFF. Variable domain in full (rest from reference TRBV5-1 and TRBJ1-4): KAGVTQTPRYLIKTRGQQVTLSCSPISGHRSVSWYQQTPGQGLQFLFEYFSETQRNKGNFPGRFSGRQFSNSRSEMNVSTLELGDSALYLCASSPGTGGAKLFFGSGTQLSVL.

This clone turned up a few times. This chain uses TRBV4-1 with TRBJ1-2; D is possibly TRBD1 (5 bases). Trimming cost V 0 bases and J 6 bases, with 17 bases left between them. The CDR3 runs to 16 residues. Germline lookup yields CDR1 MGHRA and CDR2 YSYEKL. The CDR3 sequence: CASSQDSVLGRDGYTF. In nucleotides, the CDR3 is TGCGCCAGCAGCCAAGATAGTGTGTTGGGACGGGATGGCTACACCTTC.

On this clone: Since the CDR3 does not end with the conserved phenylalanine or tryptophan, this likely comes from a read error. Written as DNA, the CDR3 is TGTGCCAGCAGCCCTGGGACCTGGGGCTATGGCTACACCCTC. It codes for CASSPGTWGYGYTL. The chain recombines TRBV28 with TRBJ1-2; weak D call: TRBD1 (5 bases). In germline, CDR1 is MDHEN, CDR2 SYDVKM. This CDR3 has 14 residues. V dropped 6 bases and J dropped 4 bases, with 15 bases sitting between them.

The chain carries TRBV7-2 and TRBJ1-1; D gene uncertain. Trimming left V 1 base short and J 5 bases short, with 11 bases between. The CDR3 extends over 14 amino acids. Per the germline V gene, CDR1 is SGHTA and CDR2 is FQGNSA. The CDR3 region has the DNA TGTGCCAGCAGCTTAGGAGGGATCACGACTGAAGCTTTCTTT. Translated: CASSLGGITTEAFF.

V gene TRBV27 combines with J gene TRBJ1-2; the D gene is possibly TRBD1 (5 bases). The CDR3 has 16 amino acids. Germline CDR1 is MNHEY and CDR2 is SMNVEV (reference sequence). V lost 6 bases, J lost 2 bases, and 19 bases lay in between. This CDR3 is CASSPPWGTPNYGYTF. DNA of the CDR3: TGTGCCAGCAGCCCCCCGTGGGGGACCCCCAACTATGGCTACACCTTC.

This clone was seen only a few times. The chain combines TRBV6-4 with TRBJ1-3, with TRBD1 identical over 9 bases. This CDR3 is built from 18 residues. V trimming: 4 bases; J trimming: 1 base; junction bases outside the gene matches: 11. Germline values: CDR1 MRHNA, CDR2 SNTAGT. The CDR3: CASSGGGQGRLSGNTIYF. In DNA, the CDR3 is TGTGCCAGCAGTGGCGGGGGACAGGGAAGGCTTTCTGGAAACACCATATATTTT.

This sequence joins TRBV19 and TRBJ1-3, with 7 bases matching TRBD1. Germline-derived CDR1 and CDR2 are LNHDA and SQIVND (reference sequence). Germline trimming cut 0 bases from V and 2 bases from J; bases unmatched to any gene: 4. This CDR3 region has 16 residues. The chain's CDR3 is CASSIDPGTAGNTIYF. The CDR3 bases are TGTGCCAGTAGTATAGATCCCGGGACAGCTGGAAACACCATATATTTT. Using reference TRBV19 and TRBJ1-3 for the parts outside the CDR3, the full variable domain is DGGITQSPKYLFRKEGQNVTLSCEQNLNHDAMYWYRQDPGQGLRLIYYSQIVNDFQKGDIAEGYSVSREKKESFPLTVTSAQKNPTAFYLCASSIDPGTAGNTIYFGEGSWLTVV.

This clone was detected a few times. This chain connects TRBV6-5 to TRBJ2-7; a possible D gene is TRBD1 (7 bases). This CDR3 spans 16 amino acids. Trimming removed 3 bases from V and 3 bases from J, with 18 bases in between. The germline V gene encodes CDR1 MNHEY and CDR2 SVGAGI. The CDR3 loop is CASSYGGGDSHYEQYF. As DNA, the CDR3 is TGTGCCAGCAGTTATGGAGGAGGGGACAGTCACTACGAGCAGTACTTC.

The chain links TRBV6-6 to TRBJ2-3, with 9 bases that match TRBD1. The germline CDR1 and CDR2 sequences are MNHNY and SVGAGI (reference sequence). This CDR3 has 14 residues. The J segment lost 3 bases and the V segment lost 7 bases, leaving 5 bases of the junction unmatched. The CDR3 here is CASTRDRVTDTQYF. As DNA, the CDR3 is TGTGCCAGCACCAGGGACAGGGTAACAGATACGCAGTATTTT.

This clone has a handful of counts. The V gene is TRBV11-2, the J gene TRBJ2-1, with 7 bases aligning to TRBD2. Trimming removed 3 bases from V and 9 bases from J; junction bases left unmatched: 8. CDR1 SGHAT and CDR2 FQNNGV come from the germline V gene. The CDR3 consists of 14 residues. Written as DNA, the CDR3 is TGTGCCAGCAGCTTCGGCGGGAGTCAAGGTGAGCAGTTCTTC. Encoded protein: CASSFGGSQGEQFF.